The 13 T cell receptor beta chains in this list originate from one sample, sequenced in a study of CD4 and CD8 cells across lung adenocarcinoma regions. TCRdb itself ran the PCR reads through MiXCR, one entry per CDR3 protein. The table records around 20,000 distinct CDR3 sequences, roughly 51% of them present only once. Source material: CD8+ T cells from the center of a lung tumor. These receptors originate from a female donor with lung adenocarcinoma. The CD4 and CD8 labels of this study may be unreliable.

CDR3 region: CASSGTGGRDQETQYF. The CDR3 DNA reads as TGTGCCAGCAGTGGGACCGGGGGCCGTGACCAAGAGACCCAGTACTTC. The chain couples TRBV12-3 or TRBV12-4 to TRBJ2-5, with D perhaps being TRBD1 or TRBD2 (6 bases each). The V gene lost 5 bases and the J gene lost 0 bases, with 16 bases spanning the gap. This CDR3 comprises 16 residues.

This clonotype has just a few counts. This chain connects TRBV5-3 to TRBJ2-1, with 9 bases that match TRBD1. The DNA matches TRBJ2-7 better at its end, which makes the J call doubtful. TRBV5-3 is annotated as an ORF whose role is uncertain. The CDR3 is 15 amino acids. The chain's CDR3 is CARSSGQGTPYEQYF. CDR3 bases: TGTGCCAGAAGCTCGGGACAGGGAACCCCCTACGAGCAGTACTTC.

This clonotype was picked up many times. This chain joins TRBV7-2 and TRBJ2-3; 13 positions agree with TRBD2. Germline CDR1 and CDR2: SGHTA and FQGNSA. The CDR3 sequence is 16 residues long. The V and J ends lost 1 base and 5 bases, in that order; junction bases with no gene match: 3. CDR3 residues: CASSLGTSGGVDTQYF. CDR3 nucleotides: TGTGCCAGCAGCTTAGGGACTAGCGGGGGAGTAGATACGCAGTATTTT.

V gene TRBV27 combines with J gene TRBJ2-3; D ambiguous. Between the trimmed V and J ends, which lost 2 bases and 4 bases, there was a span of 4 bases. Germline lookup yields CDR1 MNHEY and CDR2 SMNVEV (reference sequence). CDR3 size: 12 residues. The CDR3 sequence is CASSLDSDTQYF. The CDR3 region has the DNA TGTGCCAGCAGTTTAGACTCAGATACGCAGTATTTT.

Of note for this clonotype: One base away lies a much larger clone, so this may be a sequencing read error. The gene calls are TRBV10-1 and TRBJ2-3, with D perhaps given as TRBD1 or TRBD2 (5 bases each). The end of the DNA aligns better with TRBJ2-7, so the J call may be wrong. The CDR3 is 14 amino acids. The germline V gene has CDR1 WNHNN and CDR2 SYGVQD (reference sequence). Written as DNA, the CDR3 is TGCGCCAGCAGCCCCGGGACCACGTTCAATGAGCAGTACTTC. Amino acid sequence: CASSPGTTFNEQYF.

This clonotype is medium-sized (0.01 to 0.1%) by share. The chain is built from TRBV6-5 and TRBJ2-2; 9 nucleotides agree with TRBD2. The CDR3 sequence is 16 residues long. V trimming: 6 bases; J trimming: 7 bases; junction bases outside the gene matches: 12. From germline, CDR1 is MNHEY and CDR2 SVGAGI. This CDR3 reads CASRLTAGGVIGELFF. DNA of the CDR3: TGTGCCAGCAGATTAACGGCGGGAGGGGTGATCGGGGAGCTGTTTTTT.

This clonotype was recorded only once. The CDR3 nucleotides read TGTGCCACCAGCAGAGACCCGACGCACCACAATGAGCAGTTCTTC. Translation: CATSRDPTHHNEQFF. The V call is TRBV15, the J call TRBJ2-1; D is unresolved. The V gene's germline CDR1 is LNHNV and CDR2 YYDKDF (reference sequence). Trimming removed 0 bases at V and 5 bases at J, with 11 bases between. The CDR3 totals 15 residues.

This clonotype has a handful of counts. The chain uses TRBV15 and TRBJ2-1; weak D call: TRBD1 (5 bases). Trimming cost V 4 bases and J 8 bases, with 18 bases left between them. Germline CDR1 LNHNV, CDR2 YYDKDF (reference sequence). The CDR3 is 15 residues long. The CDR3 nucleotides are TGTGCCACCAGCATCAGGCTAGGGGTTCACGATGAGCAGTTCTTC. Residues: CATSIRLGVHDEQFF.

Only a few counts were recorded for this clonotype. This chain links TRBV27 with TRBJ2-6; 8 bases fit TRBD2. There are 18 residues in the CDR3. Trimming at V came to 6 bases and at J to 0 bases, leaving 10 bases not matched to a gene. Germline lookup yields CDR1 MNHEY and CDR2 SMNVEV (reference sequence). The DNA of the CDR3 is TGTGCCAGCAGGCCTCCCCGCGGGGGGAGCTCTGGGGCCAACGTCCTGACTTTC. Translating it yields CASRPPRGGSSGANVLTF.

This clonotype was counted only a few times. This chain uses TRBV20-1 with TRBJ2-4, with D unresolved. The J call could be wrong; TRBJ2-5 is a better fit for the DNA end. The CDR3 covers 12 residues. CDR1 and CDR2 from the germline V gene are DFQATT and SNEGSKA (reference sequence). The DNA for the CDR3 is TGCAGTGCTAGAGACCGGTCCGAGACCCAGTACTTC. Its protein is CSARDRSETQYF.

This rearrangement joins TRBV6-1 to TRBJ2-5; perhaps TRBD1 as D (5 bases). The DNA end is a closer match to TRBJ2-7, so the J assignment may be wrong. Germline V gene sequence: CDR1 MNHNS, CDR2 SASEGT. The CDR3 loop spans 13 amino acids. The CDR3 DNA is TGTGCCAGCAGTGAATTGGGGCCCTACGAGCAGTACTTC. It encodes CASSELGPYEQYF.

Turning to this clonotype: The junction shows a germline mismatch at one end, possibly a read error. The V call is TRBV7-7, the J call TRBJ2-1; 7 bases line up with TRBD2. The CDR3 contains 14 residues. Germline CDR1 SSHAT, CDR2 FNYEAQ (reference sequence). CDR3 sequence reads: CASSRSGTGNEQFF. CDR3 bases: TGTGCTAGCAGCCGAAGCGGGACTGGGAATGAGCAGTTCTTC.

The rearrangement links TRBV6-1 to TRBJ2-1; D remains unclear. CDR3 length: 12 residues. CDR1 is MNHNS, CDR2 SASEGT, per germline. V was cut by 8 bases and J by 7 bases, with 12 bases left in between. CDR3 in amino acids: CASLESINEQFF. The CDR3 coding sequence is TGTGCCAGCCTGGAGAGTATAAATGAGCAGTTCTTC.